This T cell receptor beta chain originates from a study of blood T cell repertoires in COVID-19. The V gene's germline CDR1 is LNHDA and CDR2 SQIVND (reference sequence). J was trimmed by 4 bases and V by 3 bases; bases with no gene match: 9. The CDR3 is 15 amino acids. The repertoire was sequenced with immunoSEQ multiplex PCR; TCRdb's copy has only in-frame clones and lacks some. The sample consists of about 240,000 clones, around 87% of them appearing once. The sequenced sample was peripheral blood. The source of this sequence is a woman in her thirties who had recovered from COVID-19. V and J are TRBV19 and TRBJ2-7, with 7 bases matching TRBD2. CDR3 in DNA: TGTGCCAGTAGTATGGCCCTAGCGGAAATGTACGAGCAGTACTTC. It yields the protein CASSMALAEMYEQYF.